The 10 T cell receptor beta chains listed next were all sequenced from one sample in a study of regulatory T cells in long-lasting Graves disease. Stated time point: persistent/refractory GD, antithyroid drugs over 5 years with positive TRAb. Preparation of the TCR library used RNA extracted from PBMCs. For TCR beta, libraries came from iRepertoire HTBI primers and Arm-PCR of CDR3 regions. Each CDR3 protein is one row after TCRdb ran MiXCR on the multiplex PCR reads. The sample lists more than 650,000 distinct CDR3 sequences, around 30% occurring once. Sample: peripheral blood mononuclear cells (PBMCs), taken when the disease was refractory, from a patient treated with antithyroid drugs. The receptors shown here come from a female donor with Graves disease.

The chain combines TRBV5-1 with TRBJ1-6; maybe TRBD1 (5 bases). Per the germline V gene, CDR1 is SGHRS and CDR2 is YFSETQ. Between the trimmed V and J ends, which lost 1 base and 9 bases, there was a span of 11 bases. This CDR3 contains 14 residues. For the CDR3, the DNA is TGCGCCAGCAGCTTGCAGGCAGGGAGTTCACCCCTCCACTTT. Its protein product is CASSLQAGSSPLHF.

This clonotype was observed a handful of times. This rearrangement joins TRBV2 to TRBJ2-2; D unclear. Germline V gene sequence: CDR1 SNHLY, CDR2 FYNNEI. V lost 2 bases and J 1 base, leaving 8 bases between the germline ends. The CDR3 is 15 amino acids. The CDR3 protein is CASSEYALNTGELFF. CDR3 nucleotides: TGTGCCAGCAGTGAATACGCCTTGAACACCGGGGAGCTGTTTTTT.

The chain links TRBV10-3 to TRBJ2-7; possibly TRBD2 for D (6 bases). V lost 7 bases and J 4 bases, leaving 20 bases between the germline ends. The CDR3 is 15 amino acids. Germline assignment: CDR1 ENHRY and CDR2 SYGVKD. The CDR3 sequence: CAITDPTGGRYEQYF. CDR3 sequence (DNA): TGTGCCATCACCGATCCCACTGGGGGGAGGTACGAGCAGTACTTC.

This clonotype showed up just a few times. The CDR3 DNA is TGTGCCAGCAGTTTAAGGGCAACAGATACGCAGTATTTT. It yields the protein CASSLRATDTQYF. This chain connects TRBV27 to TRBJ2-3; D unresolved. This CDR3 spans 13 amino acids. The germline V gene has CDR1 MNHEY and CDR2 SMNVEV (reference sequence). V lost 2 bases and J lost 3, with 6 bases in between.

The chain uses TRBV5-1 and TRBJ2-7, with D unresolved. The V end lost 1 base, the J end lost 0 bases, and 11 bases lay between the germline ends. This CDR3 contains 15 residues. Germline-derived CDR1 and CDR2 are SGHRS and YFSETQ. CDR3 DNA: TGCGCCAGCAGCTTGAGGCCGGATTACTCCTACGAGCAGTACTTC. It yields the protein CASSLRPDYSYEQYF. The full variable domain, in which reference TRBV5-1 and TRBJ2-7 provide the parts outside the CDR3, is KAGVTQTPRYLIKTRGQQVTLSCSPISGHRSVSWYQQTPGQGLQFLFEYFSETQRNKGNFPGRFSGRQFSNSRSEMNVSTLELGDSALYLCASSLRPDYSYEQYFGPGTRLTVT.

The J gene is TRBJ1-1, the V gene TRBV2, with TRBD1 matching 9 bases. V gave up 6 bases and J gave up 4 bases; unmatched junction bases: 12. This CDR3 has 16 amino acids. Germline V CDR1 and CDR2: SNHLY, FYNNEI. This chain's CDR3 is CASREPGQGHPTEAFF. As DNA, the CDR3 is TGTGCCAGCAGAGAACCGGGACAGGGACACCCCACTGAAGCTTTCTTT.

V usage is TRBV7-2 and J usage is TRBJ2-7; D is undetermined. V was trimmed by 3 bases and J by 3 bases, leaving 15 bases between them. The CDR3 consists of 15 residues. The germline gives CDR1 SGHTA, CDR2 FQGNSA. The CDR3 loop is CASSLGSAVNYEQYF. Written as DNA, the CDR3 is TGTGCCAGCAGCTTGGGGTCGGCGGTGAACTACGAGCAGTACTTC.

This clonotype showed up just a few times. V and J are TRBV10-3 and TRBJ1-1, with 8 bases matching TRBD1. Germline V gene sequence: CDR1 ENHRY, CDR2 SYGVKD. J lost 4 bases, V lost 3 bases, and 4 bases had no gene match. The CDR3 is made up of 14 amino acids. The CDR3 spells CAISEGQGPTEAFF. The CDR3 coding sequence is TGTGCCATCAGTGAAGGACAGGGACCCACTGAAGCTTTCTTT.

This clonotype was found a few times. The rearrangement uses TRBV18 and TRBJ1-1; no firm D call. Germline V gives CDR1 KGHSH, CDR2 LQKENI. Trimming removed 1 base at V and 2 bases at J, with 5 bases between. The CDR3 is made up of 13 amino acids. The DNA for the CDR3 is TGTGCCAGCTCACCACAGCGAAACACTGAAGCTTTCTTT. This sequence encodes CASSPQRNTEAFF.

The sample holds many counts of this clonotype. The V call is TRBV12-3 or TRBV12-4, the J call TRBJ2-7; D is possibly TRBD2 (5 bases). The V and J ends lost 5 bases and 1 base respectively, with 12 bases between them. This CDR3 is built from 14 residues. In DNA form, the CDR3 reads TGTGCCAGCAGTGGGAGCGGAAGGTCCTACGAGCAGTACTTC. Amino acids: CASSGSGRSYEQYF.